These 9 T cell receptor beta chains came from one sample sequenced in a study of cytomegalovirus exposure and HLA in healthy donors. The PCR ran on 60 Vbeta and 13 Jbeta primers. The repertoire was sequenced with immunoSEQ multiplex PCR; TCRdb's copy has only in-frame clones and lacks some. The sample has about 160,000 clones, 80% to 90% seen once; the top ten hold about 6.8%. Sequenced sample: PBMCs. Receptors originate from a man between 50 and 59 years old in good health and CMV-seropositive.

This clone showed up just once. The chain couples TRBV7-9 to TRBJ2-7; the match to TRBD2 covers 9 bases. This CDR3 contains 15 residues. V trimming: 2 bases; J trimming: 4 bases; junction bases outside the gene matches: 6. The germline gives CDR1 SEHNR, CDR2 FQNEAQ (reference sequence). CDR3 DNA: TGTGCCAGCAGCTTAAAAGCGGGAGGCCCTTACGAGCAGTACGTC. This gives the protein CASSLKAGGPYEQYV.

V and J are TRBV6-5 and TRBJ2-5; no firm D call. This CDR3 is 14 amino acids long. Germline-derived CDR1 and CDR2 are MNHEY and SVGAGI. The ends were cut back, 1 base at V and 2 bases at J, with 8 bases in the middle. CDR3 bases: TGTGCCAGCAGTTACTTACTGACACAAGAGACCCAGTACTTC. Translating it yields CASSYLLTQETQYF.

In this sample, this clone turned up a few times. The chain links TRBV6-4 to TRBJ2-1; TRBD2 matches 9 bases. The CDR3 length is 15 residues. Germline-derived CDR1 and CDR2 are MRHNA and SNTAGT. V was clipped by 4 bases and J by 10 bases; unmatched bases: 11. The CDR3 is CASSGTSENSREQFF. In DNA form, the CDR3 reads TGTGCCAGCAGTGGGACTAGCGAAAATTCCAGGGAGCAGTTCTTC.

This chain links TRBV5-1 with TRBJ2-7, with 10 bases fitting TRBD1. Trimming removed 8 bases from V and 2 bases from J; junction bases left unmatched: 10. Germline V lookup: CDR1 SGHRS, CDR2 YFSETQ. The CDR3 length is 15 residues. The CDR3 region is CARLRPGTGAYEQYF. CDR3 nucleotide sequence: TGCGCCAGGTTACGCCCCGGGACAGGGGCCTACGAGCAGTACTTC. Complete variable domain (other parts from reference TRBV5-1 and TRBJ2-7): KAGVTQTPRYLIKTRGQQVTLSCSPISGHRSVSWYQQTPGQGLQFLFEYFSETQRNKGNFPGRFSGRQFSNSRSEMNVSTLELGDSALYLCARLRPGTGAYEQYFGPGTRLTVT.

This clone was detected only a few times. The rearrangement links TRBV14 to TRBJ2-2; TRBD2 is a possible D gene (6 bases). In germline, CDR1 is SGHDN, CDR2 FVKESK. Between the trimmed V and J ends, which lost 8 bases and 7 bases, there was a span of 23 bases. The CDR3 has 16 residues. CDR3 nucleotides: TGTGCCAGCTCCCCGACTAGACGGACACGGGGCGGGGAGCTGTTTTTT. It specifies CASSPTRRTRGGELFF.

This rearrangement joins TRBV2 to TRBJ1-5; maybe TRBD1 (6 bases). The CDR3 is 15 amino acids. Deletions cut 6 bases from V and 3 bases from J, with 15 bases between. In germline, CDR1 is SNHLY, CDR2 FYNNEI. Here the CDR3 reads CASSVTGLYNQPQHF. CDR3 in DNA: TGTGCCAGCAGCGTGACAGGTCTTTACAATCAGCCCCAGCATTTT.

The chain carries TRBV27 and TRBJ2-3; TRBD2 is a possible D gene (6 bases). The ends were cut back, 6 bases at V and 1 base at J, with 14 bases in the middle. The CDR3 runs to 15 residues. In germline, CDR1 is MNHEY, CDR2 SMNVEV (reference sequence). CDR3 sequence: CASRGVGGGTDTQYF. CDR3 DNA sequence: TGTGCCAGCAGAGGTGTAGGCGGGGGCACAGATACGCAGTATTTT.

This chain joins TRBV5-6 and TRBJ2-1, with 9 nucleotides matching TRBD2. V gave up 1 base and J gave up 5 bases; unmatched junction bases: 7. The germline CDR1 and CDR2 sequences are SGHDT and YYEEEE. The CDR3 has 16 amino acids. As DNA, the CDR3 is TGTGCCAGCAGCTTGTACGGGAGCGGGGGGCACAATGAGCAGTTCTTC. It encodes CASSLYGSGGHNEQFF.

The chain links TRBV5-8 to TRBJ2-1; tentatively, D is TRBD2 (6 bases). The germline V gene encodes CDR1 SGHTS and CDR2 YDEGEE. V was shortened by 0 bases and J by 5 bases, with 12 bases between the two germline ends. CDR3 length: 15 residues. CDR3 loop: CASSLGGVLNNEQFF. For the CDR3, the DNA is TGTGCCAGCAGCTTGGGGGGGGTCCTAAACAATGAGCAGTTCTTC.